This T cell receptor (beta chain) was captured in a study of T-cell memory formation after mild COVID-19. In germline, CDR1 is SGHAT, CDR2 FQNNGV. The V and J ends lost 5 bases and 3 bases, in that order; junction bases with no gene match: 8. The CDR3 extends over 15 amino acids. From the 5' RACE reads, TCRdb called clonotypes with MiXCR, one entry per CDR3 protein. The data contain around 200,000 distinct CDR3 sequences, roughly 10% of them singletons. The sequence came from a young man who had mild COVID-19 (a few samples of this study predate the infection). Cell type and time point are not known. This chain uses TRBV11-2 with TRBJ2-7; 9 bases match TRBD1. The sample taken for sequencing was PBMCs or a T cell subset sorted from them (not recorded which). CDR3 DNA: TGTGCCAGCAGCGAACCACAGGGGGCGGTCTACGAGCAGTACTTC. Translated: CASSEPQGAVYEQYF.